Below are 16 T cell receptor beta chains sequenced from a single sample in a study of shared clonotypes between healthy human individuals. Clones were read by immunoSEQ multiplex PCR, and TCRdb kept only the in-frame ones, dropping some. The profile covers nearly 2 million clones, with 85% to 95% appearing a single time and around 1% taken by the ten largest. CD45RO-negative cells were positively selected for CCR7, leaving out terminally differentiated effector memory CD45RA+ cells. Sequencing was carried out using naive CD8+ T cells sorted from blood. The source of these receptors is a man between 18 and 35 years old in good health.

The rearrangement uses TRBV6-5 and TRBJ2-7, with TRBD2 identical over 8 bases. Unmatched junction bases numbered 6, after V lost 3 bases and J lost 2 bases. Germline V gene data show CDR1 as MNHEY and CDR2 as SVGAGI. The CDR3 is 15 residues long. This CDR3 reads CASSYKREWTYEQYF. The CDR3 DNA reads TGTGCCAGCAGTTATAAGCGGGAGTGGACCTACGAGCAGTACTTC.

The CDR3 here is CASSQDLRVEVYEQYF. For the CDR3, the DNA is TGCGCCAGCAGCCAAGATCTTCGTGTGGAGGTCTACGAGCAGTACTTC. The rearrangement links TRBV4-1 to TRBJ2-7; D might be TRBD2 (5 bases). The CDR3 has 16 residues. The V gene lost 0 bases and the J gene lost 3 bases, with 15 bases spanning the gap. Germline CDR1 MGHRA, CDR2 YSYEKL.

V is TRBV29-1 and J is TRBJ2-2; D unresolved. CDR3 size: 12 residues. The germline gives CDR1 SQVTM, CDR2 ANQGSEA. V was shortened by 6 bases and J by 4 bases, with 9 bases between the two germline ends. The CDR3 coding sequence is TGCAGCGTCCAAACCGTCACCGGGGAGCTGTTTTTT. Protein product: CSVQTVTGELFF.

The chain recombines TRBV29-1 with TRBJ2-5, with 12 bases aligning to TRBD2. The ends lost 8 bases at V and 3 bases at J; junction bases unmatched: 7. The CDR3 contains 14 residues. Germline assignment: CDR1 SQVTM and CDR2 ANQGSEA. In DNA form, the CDR3 reads TGCAGCTCCGAGGGACTAGCGGGCAAAGAGACCCAGTACTTC. This translates into CSSEGLAGKETQYF.

The gene calls are TRBV4-1 and TRBJ1-5, with no clear D. Trimming stripped 1 base from V and 4 bases from J, with 14 bases between. Per germline, CDR1 MGHRA and CDR2 YSYEKL. The CDR3 consists of 16 residues. The CDR3 loop is CASSQVAIMGNQPQHF. The CDR3 DNA sequence: TGCGCCAGCAGCCAAGTCGCCATAATGGGAAATCAGCCCCAGCATTTT.

J is TRBJ1-3 and V is TRBV5-6; D unresolved. The CDR3 contains 13 residues. V dropped 6 bases and J dropped 8 bases, with 15 bases sitting between them. Germline assignment: CDR1 SGHDT and CDR2 YYEEEE. The DNA for the CDR3 is TGTGCCAGCAAGACAAGGGAGGAGGACACCATATATTTT. Translation gives CASKTREEDTIYF.

V is TRBV27 and J is TRBJ2-1; 12 nucleotides match TRBD2. CDR1 and CDR2 (germline): MNHEY, SMNVEV (reference sequence). V lost 3 bases to trimming and J lost 8 bases; unmatched junction nucleotides: 11. The CDR3 totals 17 residues. The CDR3 coding sequence is TGTGCCAGCAGTTTCTCCGGACTAGCGGGATATAGACATGAGCAGTTCTTC. It encodes CASSFSGLAGYRHEQFF.

The chain recombines TRBV5-4 with TRBJ2-4; 8 bases match TRBD1. The V gene end was trimmed by 4 bases and the J gene end by 7 bases; junction bases not matched to a gene: 10. Germline CDR1 is SGHNT and CDR2 is YYREEE (reference sequence). The CDR3 runs 15 residues. CDR3 sequence reads: CASSRRTGLSNIQYF. The CDR3 bases are TGTGCCAGCAGCCGAAGGACAGGGTTAAGTAACATTCAGTACTTC.

The chain has TRBV7-9 and TRBJ2-7; TRBD2 matches 10 bases. Germline assignment: CDR1 SEHNR and CDR2 FQNEAQ (reference sequence). This CDR3 region has 16 residues. The trim removed 5 bases at V and 0 bases at J, leaving 7 bases unmatched. CDR3 sequence: CASSHFSGGSSYEQYF. The CDR3 nucleotides are TGTGCCAGCAGCCATTTTAGCGGGGGGAGCTCCTACGAGCAGTACTTC.

The CDR3 protein is CASISGQGANTEAFF. Written as DNA, the CDR3 is TGTGCCAGCATATCCGGACAGGGGGCGAACACTGAAGCTTTCTTT. The chain couples TRBV2 to TRBJ1-1; 11 positions agree with TRBD1. Germline V lookup: CDR1 SNHLY, CDR2 FYNNEI. The CDR3 sequence is 15 residues long. V lost 7 bases to trimming and J lost 1 base; unmatched junction nucleotides: 5.

Comments on this clone: Different DNA sequences within this sample yield the same CDR3. The rearrangement links TRBV27 to TRBJ2-2; 7 bases fit TRBD1. The CDR3 is made up of 15 amino acids. CDR1 is MNHEY and CDR2 is SMNVEV in the germline V gene (reference sequence). The ends lost 4 bases at V and 2 bases at J; junction bases unmatched: 4. In DNA form, the CDR3 reads TGTGCCAGCAGTTCCGGGACAGCCAACACCGGGGAGCTGTTTTTT. Translated, it gives CASSSGTANTGELFF.

This clone has only one observation. Other DNA sequences from this sample encode an identical CDR3 as well. The chain carries TRBV7-9 and TRBJ2-6; perhaps TRBD2 as D (5 bases). The ends were cut back, 3 bases at V and 3 bases at J, with 9 bases in the middle. Germline CDR1 SEHNR, CDR2 FQNEAQ (reference sequence). The CDR3 is 15 residues long. The DNA for the CDR3 is TGTGCCAGCAGCTTGGGAGTTGGTGGGGCCAACGTCCTGACTTTC. Amino acids: CASSLGVGGANVLTF.

The chain combines TRBV28 with TRBJ1-1, with D hard to call. Trimming removed 5 bases from V and 0 bases from J, with 7 bases in between. Germline loops: CDR1 MDHEN, CDR2 SYDVKM. The CDR3 runs 13 residues. CDR3 loop: CASSLHMNTEAFF. CDR3 coding DNA: TGTGCCAGCAGTCTCCACATGAACACTGAAGCTTTCTTT.

The rearrangement joins TRBV2 to TRBJ2-5, with D tentatively TRBD2 (7 bases). V lost 6 bases and J lost 4, with 18 bases in between. Germline lookup yields CDR1 SNHLY and CDR2 FYNNEI. This CDR3 spans 15 amino acids. The CDR3 spells CASSPPGGPGETQYF. In nucleotides, the CDR3 is TGTGCCAGCAGCCCCCCCGGGGGGCCTGGAGAGACCCAGTACTTC.

The chain combines TRBV7-6 with TRBJ2-2; tentatively, D is TRBD2 (7 bases). Germline CDR1 and CDR2: SGHVS and FNYEAQ. The CDR3 is made up of 19 amino acids. The ends were cut back, 3 bases at V and 1 base at J, with 21 bases in the middle. The CDR3 sequence: CASSFPGGFATGNTGELFF. The CDR3 DNA follows: TGTGCCAGCAGCTTCCCGGGGGGTTTTGCGACAGGGAACACCGGGGAGCTGTTTTTT. Complete variable domain (other parts from reference TRBV7-6 and TRBJ2-2): GAGVSQSPRYKVTKRGQDVALRCDPISGHVSLYWYRQALGQGPEFLTYFNYEAQQDKSGLPNDRFSAERPEGSISTLTIQRTEQRDSAMYRCASSFPGGFATGNTGELFFGEGSRLTVL.

In regard to this clone: The sample contains more than one DNA sequence encoding this CDR3. The rearrangement uses TRBV6-5 and TRBJ2-7; no reliable D call. The germline V gene has CDR1 MNHEY and CDR2 SVGAGI. The V and J ends lost 0 bases and 5 bases respectively, with 5 bases between them. CDR3 length equals 12 residues. CDR3 loop: CASSYSPHEQYF. CDR3 sequence (DNA): TGTGCCAGCAGTTACTCGCCCCACGAGCAGTACTTC.